This T cell receptor (beta chain) comes out of a study of T cells in Graves' hyperthyroidism and ophthalmopathy. RNA transcripts yielded amplified TCR beta CDR3 regions. HTBI primers drove first-round RT-PCR of the TCR CDR3. TCRdb redid the calling of the multiplex PCR reads with MiXCR, one entry per CDR3 protein. Of almost 600,000 distinct CDR3 sequences in the sample, around 14% were seen once. This clonotype was recorded a few times. This CDR3 is 14 amino acids long. Germline assignment: CDR1 KGHSH and CDR2 LQKENI. V was trimmed by 0 bases and J by 6 bases, leaving 9 bases between them. The source of this sequence is a woman aged 30 to 39 with Graves' hyperthyroidism that later progressed to Graves' ophthalmopathy. This rearrangement joins TRBV18 to TRBJ2-4; D is unresolved. Sequenced sample: blood. This chain's CDR3 is CASSPPGNTNIQYF. CDR3 nucleotides: TGTGCCAGCTCACCACCGGGGAATACAAACATTCAGTACTTC.